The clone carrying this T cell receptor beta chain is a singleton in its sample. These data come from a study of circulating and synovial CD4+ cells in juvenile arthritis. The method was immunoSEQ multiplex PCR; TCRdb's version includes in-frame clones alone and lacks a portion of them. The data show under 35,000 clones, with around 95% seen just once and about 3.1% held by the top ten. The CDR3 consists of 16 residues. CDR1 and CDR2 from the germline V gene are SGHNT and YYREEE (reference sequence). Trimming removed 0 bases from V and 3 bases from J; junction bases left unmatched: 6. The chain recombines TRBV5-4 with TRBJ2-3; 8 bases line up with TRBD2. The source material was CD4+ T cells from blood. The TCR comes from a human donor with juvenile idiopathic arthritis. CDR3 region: CASSLGAGGLTDTQYF. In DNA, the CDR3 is TGTGCCAGCAGCTTGGGGGCGGGAGGTCTGACAGATACGCAGTATTTT.